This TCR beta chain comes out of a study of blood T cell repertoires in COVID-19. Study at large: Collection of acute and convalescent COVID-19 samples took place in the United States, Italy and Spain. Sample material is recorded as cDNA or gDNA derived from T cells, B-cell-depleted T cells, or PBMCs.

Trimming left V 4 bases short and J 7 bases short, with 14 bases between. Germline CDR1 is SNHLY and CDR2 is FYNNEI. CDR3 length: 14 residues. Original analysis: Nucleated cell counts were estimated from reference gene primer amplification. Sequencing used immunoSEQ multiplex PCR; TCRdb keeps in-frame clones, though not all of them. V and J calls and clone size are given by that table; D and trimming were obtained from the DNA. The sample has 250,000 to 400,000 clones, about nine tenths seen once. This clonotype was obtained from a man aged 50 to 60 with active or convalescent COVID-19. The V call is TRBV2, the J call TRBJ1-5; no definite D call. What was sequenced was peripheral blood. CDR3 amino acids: CASSGSTERQPQHF. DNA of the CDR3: TGTGCCAGCAGTGGAAGTACGGAGAGGCAGCCCCAGCATTTT.